The 4 T cell receptor beta chains below all came from one sample that was sequenced in a study of T-cell reconstitution after alpha-beta-depleted transplantation in children. Unique molecular identifiers were incorporated during preparation of the TCRbeta library. TCRdb used MiXCR to reprocess the PCR reads, holding one entry per CDR3 protein. The table has 150,000 to 200,000 distinct CDR3 sequences, about 6% seen once; the top ten hold just over 4.5%. Sequences were derived from PBMCs, sampled before TCRalphabeta/CD19-depleted stem cell transplant. These receptors all come from a girl under three years old with combined immunodeficiency, due to receive a stem cell transplant.

This clonotype has a count of ten or more. This chain connects TRBV15 to TRBJ2-7; TRBD1 aligns across 7 bases. Unmatched junction bases numbered 6, after V lost 0 bases and J lost 4 bases. CDR3 length: 15 residues. CDR1 is LNHNV, CDR2 YYDKDF, per germline (reference sequence). CDR3 bases: TGTGCCACCAGCAGAGATTATGGGACAGCTTACGAGCAGTACTTC. This sequence encodes CATSRDYGTAYEQYF. The full variable domain, in which reference TRBV15 and TRBJ2-7 provide the parts outside the CDR3, is DAMVIQNPRYQVTQFGKPVTLSCSQTLNHNVMYWYQQKSSQAPKLLFHYYDKDFNNEADTPDNFQSRRPNTSFCFLDIRSPGLGDTAMYLCATSRDYGTAYEQYFGPGTRLTVT.

This clonotype was recorded at least ten times. The rearrangement uses TRBV15 and TRBJ2-3; D may be TRBD1 (6 bases). Trimming removed 0 bases from V and 4 bases from J, with 11 bases in between. CDR3 size: 15 residues. CDR1 and CDR2 from the germline V gene are LNHNV and YYDKDF (reference sequence). CDR3 region: CATSRDDSGADTQYF. CDR3 nucleotides: TGTGCCACCAGCAGAGATGATTCAGGGGCAGATACGCAGTATTTT.

This clonotype was observed a few times. The CDR3 coding sequence is TGCAGTGTGAGAGTAGCGGGAGACTACGAGCAGTACTTC. Translating gives CSVRVAGDYEQYF. The gene calls are TRBV20-1 and TRBJ2-7, with 9 bases lining up with TRBD2. V was pared by 7 bases and J by 3 bases, with 7 bases of the junction left unmatched. Germline CDR1 is DFQATT and CDR2 is SNEGSKA (reference sequence). This CDR3 contains 13 residues.

This clonotype was picked up many times. The J gene is TRBJ2-7, the V gene TRBV4-2; 11 bases are a match to TRBD2. Per germline, CDR1 LGHNA and CDR2 YNFKEQ. The CDR3 is 15 residues long. Losses at the gene ends were 0 bases for V and 4 bases for J; bases not matched to a gene: 2. The CDR3 DNA is TGTGCCAGCAGCCAAGAAACTAGCGGGAGATACGAGCAGTACTTC. Amino acid sequence: CASSQETSGRYEQYF.